This T cell receptor beta chain was documented in a study of T cell repertoires in cytomegalovirus infection. Study results and caveats: CMV carriers with the relevant HLA were identified by cumulative public TCR beta family frequency. HLA-C-restricted CMV clonotypes gave the most frequent clonotype in two of eight donors.

TCRdb re-called the reads with MiXCR, one entry per CDR3 protein. The table lists 80,000 to 130,000 distinct CDR3 sequences, 20% to 30% of them singletons. The CDR3 is made up of 18 amino acids. Germline loops: CDR1 DFQATT, CDR2 SNEGSKA (reference sequence). V lost 4 bases to trimming and J lost 1 base; unmatched junction nucleotides: 14. As to this clonotype: Its specificity is not known.

The chain uses TRBV20-1 and TRBJ1-5; TRBD1 matches at 9 bases. The sample taken for sequencing was CD8+ T cells from PBMCs. This TCR derives from a human donor in good health (CMV status not recorded). Some clones in this sample may be carry-over from other donors' samples. The chain's CDR3 is CSATSRDRDFVSNQPQHF. The CDR3 DNA reads as TGCAGTGCTACATCCCGGGACAGGGATTTTGTAAGCAATCAGCCCCAGCATTTT.